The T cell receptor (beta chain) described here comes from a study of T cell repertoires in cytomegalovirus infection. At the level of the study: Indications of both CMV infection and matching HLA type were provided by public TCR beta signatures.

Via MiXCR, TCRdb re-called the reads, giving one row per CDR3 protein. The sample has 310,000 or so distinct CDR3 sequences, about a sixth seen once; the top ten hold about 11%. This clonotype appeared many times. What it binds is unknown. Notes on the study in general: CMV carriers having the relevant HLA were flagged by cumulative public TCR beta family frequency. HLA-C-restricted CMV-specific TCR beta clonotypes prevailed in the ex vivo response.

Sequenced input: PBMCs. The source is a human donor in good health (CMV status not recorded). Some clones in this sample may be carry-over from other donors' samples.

This CDR3 reads CAISESRTGRWDSPLHF. The CDR3 coding sequence is TGTGCCATCAGTGAGTCCAGGACAGGTAGATGGGATTCACCCCTCCACTTT. The genes are TRBV10-3 and TRBJ1-6, with 7 bases identical to TRBD1. The CDR3 spans 17 residues. The germline gives CDR1 ENHRY, CDR2 SYGVKD. The junction had 10 bases not matched to a gene; V was cut back by 0 bases and J by 8 bases.